These 19 T cell receptor beta chains originate from one sample sequenced in a study of cytomegalovirus exposure and HLA in healthy donors. PCR used 60 Vbeta primers and 13 Jbeta primers. Some clones are missing from TCRdb's copy, which holds only in-frame ones; the method was immunoSEQ multiplex PCR. Of over 200,000 clones in the sample, more than 75% were seen once. Sequenced: PBMCs. These TCRs come from a human donor in good health.

This clone occurred a few times. The gene calls are TRBV9 and TRBJ2-1, with 8 bases aligning to TRBD2. There are 18 residues in the CDR3. V lost 3 bases, J lost 6 bases, and 17 bases stayed unmatched. Germline V gene sequence: CDR1 SGDLS, CDR2 YYNGEE. The CDR3 sequence is CASSADYTGTRRVNEQFF. The CDR3 region has the DNA TGTGCCAGCAGCGCCGATTATACCGGGACTAGGCGGGTCAATGAGCAGTTCTTC.

V is TRBV28 and J is TRBJ2-7; D is ambiguous. The V end lost 3 bases, the J end lost 0 bases, and 9 bases lay between the germline ends. Germline loops: CDR1 MDHEN, CDR2 SYDVKM. The CDR3 sequence is 14 residues long. DNA for the CDR3: TGTGCCAGCAGTTTGGGCAGGAACTCCTACGAGCAGTACTTC. It encodes CASSLGRNSYEQYF. The complete variable domain, with remaining parts taken from reference TRBV28 and TRBJ2-7, reads DVKVTQSSRYLVKRTGEKVFLECVQDMDHENMFWYRQDPGLGLRLIYFSYDVKMKEKGDIPEGYSVSREKKERFSLILESASTNQTSMYLCASSLGRNSYEQYFGPGTRLTVT.

This rearrangement joins TRBV5-1 to TRBJ2-5, with D maybe TRBD2 (7 bases). V shed 0 bases and J shed 0 bases, with 12 bases lying between them. Germline V gene data show CDR1 as SGHRS and CDR2 as YFSETQ. The CDR3 loop spans 16 amino acids. The chain's CDR3 is CASSLVRGGNQETQYF. Here the CDR3 DNA reads TGCGCCAGCAGCTTGGTCAGGGGAGGGAACCAAGAGACCCAGTACTTC. Full variable domain (outside the CDR3, taken from reference TRBV5-1 and TRBJ2-5): KAGVTQTPRYLIKTRGQQVTLSCSPISGHRSVSWYQQTPGQGLQFLFEYFSETQRNKGNFPGRFSGRQFSNSRSEMNVSTLELGDSALYLCASSLVRGGNQETQYFGPGTRLLVL.

The chain couples TRBV28 to TRBJ2-6; TRBD1 aligns across 12 bases. The J segment lost 4 bases and the V segment lost 1 base, leaving 8 bases of the junction unmatched. Germline values: CDR1 MDHEN, CDR2 SYDVKM. The CDR3 length is 19 residues. The CDR3 DNA sequence: TGTGCCAGCAGTTTATCTCCGGGACAGGGGGCGCCCGGGGCCAACGTCCTGACTTTC. Protein: CASSLSPGQGAPGANVLTF.

The V gene is TRBV27, the J gene TRBJ2-2, with TRBD1 as a possible D gene (5 bases). Looked up from germline, CDR1 is MNHEY and CDR2 is SMNVEV (reference sequence). The germline V and J ends were trimmed by 3 bases and 4 bases, with 9 bases remaining between them. This CDR3 has 14 amino acids. As DNA, the CDR3 is TGTGCCAGCAGTTTGGAAGGGGTCACCGGGGAGCTGTTTTTT. Its protein product is CASSLEGVTGELFF.

DNA for the CDR3: TGTGCCAGCAGTCGAGGCGGGGAGCCCCAGCATTTT. This codes for CASSRGGEPQHF. The rearrangement uses TRBV27 and TRBJ1-5, with no clear D. Germline CDR1 and CDR2: MNHEY and SMNVEV (reference sequence). The CDR3 consists of 12 residues. Trimming shortened V by 5 bases and J by 8 bases, and 10 bases separated the two germline ends.

This clone was seen a few times. The chain is built from TRBV5-6 and TRBJ2-7, with 10 positions matching TRBD1. With 0 bases clipped from V and 2 bases from J, the junction kept 5 bases outside the gene matches. CDR1 is SGHDT and CDR2 is YYEEEE in the germline V gene. The length of the CDR3 is 16 residues. CDR3 nucleotides: TGTGCCAGCAGCTTGGGGGACAGGGGAACAACCTACGAGCAGTACTTC. Translating it yields CASSLGDRGTTYEQYF.

In its sample, this clone was seen a few times. The genes are TRBV6-1 and TRBJ1-2; 8 bases agree with TRBD1. The CDR3 spans 14 residues. CDR1 and CDR2 (germline): MNHNS, SASEGT. The V and J ends lost 4 bases and 4 bases, in that order; junction bases with no gene match: 5. The chain's CDR3 is CASSAGDRIYGYTF. The CDR3 DNA sequence: TGTGCCAGCAGTGCTGGGGACAGGATCTATGGCTACACCTTC.

This chain uses TRBV14 with TRBJ2-1; 7 bases line up with TRBD2. Germline V CDR1 and CDR2: SGHDN, FVKESK. V dropped 1 base and J dropped 0; count of bases not matched to a gene: 9. CDR3 length: 18 residues. This CDR3 is CASSQVSPGLPSYNEQFF. CDR3 nucleotide sequence: TGTGCCAGCAGCCAAGTGAGCCCGGGACTACCCTCCTACAATGAGCAGTTCTTC. Full variable domain (outside the CDR3, taken from reference TRBV14 and TRBJ2-1): EAGVTQFPSHSVIEKGQTVTLRCDPISGHDNLYWYRRVMGKEIKFLLHFVKESKQDESGMPNNRFLAERTGGTYSTLKVQPAELEDSGVYFCASSQVSPGLPSYNEQFFGPGTRLTVL.

This chain joins TRBV5-4 and TRBJ2-3; TRBD1 is a possible D gene (6 bases). The V end was cut by 0 bases, the J end by 2 bases, with 10 bases between. Germline loops: CDR1 SGHNT, CDR2 YYREEE (reference sequence). The CDR3 spans 15 residues. For the CDR3, the DNA is TGTGCCAGCAGCTTGGAACAGGGCCACACAGATACGCAGTATTTT. This codes for CASSLEQGHTDTQYF.

This chain connects TRBV7-9 to TRBJ2-5; 7 nucleotides line up with TRBD2. Germline CDR1 SEHNR, CDR2 FQNEAQ (reference sequence). J was trimmed by 4 bases and V by 4 bases; bases with no gene match: 6. The CDR3 is made up of 14 amino acids. The CDR3 here is CASSWGGGAETQYF. CDR3 DNA: TGTGCCAGCAGCTGGGGGGGTGGGGCAGAGACCCAGTACTTC.

The chain uses TRBV29-1 and TRBJ2-3, with D possibly matching TRBD1 (6 bases). The germline V and J ends were trimmed by 6 bases and 0 bases, with 16 bases remaining between them. CDR3 size: 15 residues. CDR1 and CDR2 from the germline V gene are SQVTM and ANQGSEA. The CDR3: CSVAGTPKSTDTQYF. In nucleotides, the CDR3 is TGCAGCGTCGCCGGGACACCTAAGAGCACAGATACGCAGTATTTT.

The chain is built from TRBV5-1 and TRBJ2-3; TRBD2 might be the D (6 bases). CDR3 length: 16 residues. Trimming cost V 0 bases and J 2 bases, with 13 bases left between them. Germline lookup yields CDR1 SGHRS and CDR2 YFSETQ. CDR3 sequence reads: CASSLEARDFTDTQYF. The CDR3 coding sequence is TGCGCCAGCAGCTTGGAGGCGCGGGACTTCACAGATACGCAGTATTTT.

The rearrangement links TRBV6-6 to TRBJ1-3; D not certain. The CDR3 has 12 amino acids. Germline V gene lookup returns CDR1 MNHNY and CDR2 SVGAGI (reference sequence). Trimming removed 5 bases from V and 6 bases from J, with 8 bases in between. CDR3 in DNA: TGTGCCAGCAGTAAGAGCCAAAACACCATATATTTT. It codes for CASSKSQNTIYF.

This clone has a single count. The chain is built from TRBV2 and TRBJ1-1; 8 nucleotides agree with TRBD1. The V segment lost 5 bases and the J segment 1 base; nucleotides outside the gene matches: 12. The germline V gene has CDR1 SNHLY and CDR2 FYNNEI. The CDR3 has 17 residues. CDR3 region: CASSPEGRTGKNTEAFF. As DNA, the CDR3 is TGTGCCAGCAGTCCCGAAGGTAGGACAGGGAAGAACACTGAAGCTTTCTTT.

The CDR3: CASSEAGGLVSYEQYF. The CDR3 coding sequence is TGTGCCAGCAGTGAAGCGGGTGGGCTGGTCTCCTACGAGCAGTACTTC. The chain couples TRBV6-1 to TRBJ2-7; D gene unclear. Per germline, CDR1 MNHNS and CDR2 SASEGT. Trimming shortened V by 0 bases and J by 0 bases, and 12 bases separated the two germline ends. This CDR3 contains 16 residues.

The gene calls are TRBV30 and TRBJ2-3; 8 bases agree with TRBD2. The germline CDR1 and CDR2 sequences are GTSNPN and SVGIG (reference sequence). This CDR3 is built from 13 residues. The V and J ends lost 3 bases and 4 bases, in that order; junction bases with no gene match: 3. The CDR3 here is CAWRREGADTQYF. The DNA for the CDR3 is TGTGCCTGGAGACGGGAGGGGGCAGATACGCAGTATTTT.

The rearrangement joins TRBV6-5 to TRBJ2-3; 8 bases are shared with TRBD1. This CDR3 is built from 15 residues. The germline V gene has CDR1 MNHEY and CDR2 SVGAGI. The V segment lost 0 bases and the J segment 3 bases; nucleotides outside the gene matches: 2. CDR3 DNA: TGTGCCAGCAGTTACTCCAGGGGGCAAACAGATACGCAGTATTTT. Translated: CASSYSRGQTDTQYF.

The rearrangement links TRBV10-2 to TRBJ2-2; TRBD2 matches 8 bases. The CDR3 totals 18 residues. J was trimmed by 2 bases and V by 6 bases; bases with no gene match: 14. Germline V lookup: CDR1 WSHSY, CDR2 SAAADI. The CDR3 sequence is CASSARVAGGFNTGELFF. DNA for the CDR3: TGCGCCAGCAGCGCCCGAGTGGCGGGAGGATTCAACACCGGGGAGCTGTTTTTT.